The rows below give T cell receptor beta chains drawn from one sample of a study of T cells in Graves' hyperthyroidism and ophthalmopathy. TCRdb independently ran MiXCR on the multiplex PCR reads; one entry per CDR3 protein. The sample includes about 380,000 distinct CDR3 sequences, 14% seen only once; the top ten take about 19%. The sequencing sample was made of blood. Receptors originate from a woman aged 30 to 39 with Graves' ophthalmopathy. Each CDR3 is given with its conserved first and last residue. The D gene is left open where the match is weak. Size is omitted from some rows. Given values are once, few, many or a class for expanded clones.

V gene	J gene	D gene	clone size	CDR3 DNA	CDR3 protein
TRBV5-1	TRBJ2-2	.	.	TGCGCCAGCAGCATAACAGTGACCGGGGAGCTGTTTTTT	CASSITVTGELFF
TRBV24-1	TRBJ2-3	TRBD2	many	TGTGCCACCAGTGATGTAACCCCGGGAGGTCCCACAGATACGCAGTATTTT	CATSDVTPGGPTDTQYF
TRBV30	TRBJ1-6	.	many	TGTGCCTGGAGTGATTTAGTCGGACCTACCCGTAATTCACCCCTCCACTTT	CAWSDLVGPTRNSPLHF
TRBV29-1	TRBJ1-1	.	many	TGCAGCGTTTCGGGACCCAGCATGAACACTGAAGCTTTCTTT	CSVSGPSMNTEAFF
TRBV6-2/TRBV6-3	TRBJ1-2	.	.	TGTGCCAGCAGCCACCGGGATTTGAAACGATCGTCATCCCGCTATGGCTACACCTTC	CASSHRDLKRSSSRYGYTF
TRBV18	TRBJ2-5	.	many	TGTGCCAGCTCACCACCGAGAGGGGATCGGGAGACCCAGTACTTC	CASSPPRGDRETQYF
TRBV12-3/TRBV12-4	TRBJ1-5	.	few	TGTGCCAGCAGTTCAAATCTCCCGACTGATCAGCCCCAGCATTTT	CASSSNLPTDQPQHF
TRBV7-2	TRBJ1-2	.	many	TGTGCCAGCAGTCCGACGGTGTATGGCTACACCTTC	CASSPTVYGYTF
TRBV7-2	TRBJ1-4	.	many	TGTGCCAGCAGCTTAGACGTCCGGGGGGCGCGGGAAAAACTGTTTTTT	CASSLDVRGAREKLFF
TRBV18	TRBJ2-7	TRBD2	many	TGTGCCAGCTCACCAATGCCTAGCGGGGGGCCGGGATCCTACGAGCAGTACTTC	CASSPMPSGGPGSYEQYF
TRBV9	TRBJ2-1	.	few	TGTGCCAGCAGCGTAACCCCACCTTCCGCCGTGGGCGATGAGCAGTTCTTC	CASSVTPPSAVGDEQFF
TRBV29-1	TRBJ2-3	TRBD1	few	TGCAGCGTTGATAGCCTTAGATCCGGGACAGCTAGCACAGATACGCAGTATTTT	CSVDSLRSGTASTDTQYF
TRBV5-1	TRBJ2-7	.	many	TGCGCCAGCAGCCCCGGGACCATCGAGCAGTACTTC	CASSPGTIEQYF
TRBV20-1	TRBJ1-1	TRBD1	many	TGCAGTGCAAGACAGGGTGGGACTGAAGCTTTCTTT	CSARQGGTEAFF
TRBV7-9	TRBJ2-3	TRBD2	few	TGTGCCAGCATCATGGGACGGGAGGTCCCAGATACGCAGTATTTT	CASIMGREVPDTQYF
TRBV12-3/TRBV12-4	TRBJ2-5	TRBD2	.	TGTGCCAGCAGGAGGGGGACTAGCGGGGGGGTAGAGACCCAGTACTTC	CASRRGTSGGVETQYF
TRBV30	TRBJ1-5	.	many	TGTGCCTGGAGTTCTGGGGAGGTGGTCAATCAGCCCCAGCATTTT	CAWSSGEVVNQPQHF
TRBV20-1	TRBJ2-1	.	many	TGCAGTGCTAATCGTTGGGATGAGCAGTTCTTC	CSANRWDEQFF
TRBV28	TRBJ1-2	.	many	TGTGCCACCCTAGAAACTACTTACTATGGCTACACCTTC	CATLETTYYGYTF
TRBV2	TRBJ2-7	.	few	TGTGTCAGCAGTGGCTCCTACGAGCAGTACTTC	CVSSGSYEQYF
TRBV5-1	TRBJ1-1	.	many	TGCGCCAGCAGCGCCGACAGGACTATGAACACTGAAGCTTTCTTT	CASSADRTMNTEAFF
TRBV30	TRBJ1-2	.	many	TGTGCCTGCCCGTTCGGGGATGGCTACACCTTC	CACPFGDGYTF
TRBV7-2	TRBJ1-5	.	many	TGTGCCAGCTCACCGGAAGGGCAGCCCCAGCATTTT	CASSPEGQPQHF
TRBV9	TRBJ1-1	.	many	TGTGCCAGCAGCGTAGCGGGGGGTCCGAACACTGAAGCTTTCTTT	CASSVAGGPNTEAFF
TRBV29-1	TRBJ2-5	TRBD1	many	TGCAGCGCTCTGGGACAGGGAGGGGAGACCCAGTACTTC	CSALGQGGETQYF
TRBV20-1	TRBJ2-7	TRBD1	many	TGCAGTGCTAGGGGGGACAGCTCCTACGAGCAGTACTTC	CSARGDSSYEQYF
TRBV2	TRBJ1-2	.	many	TGTGCCAGCAACCTGCAGGGGTCCTATGGCTACACCTTC	CASNLQGSYGYTF